This is a list of T cell receptor beta chains from one sample in a study of blood T cell repertoires in COVID-19. The table came from immunoSEQ multiplex PCR; TCRdb's copy has only in-frame clones and leaves some out. The table shows 97,000 or so clones, with roughly nine tenths occurring only once. Sequencing was done on a sample of peripheral blood. The source of these receptors is a man aged 45-65 years with acute or convalescent COVID-19. Each CDR3 is given with its conserved first and last residue. Each record gives: D gene, clone size, J gene, V gene, CDR3 protein, CDR3 DNA. The D gene is left open where the match is weak. A row's size may be missing; if present it is once, few, many or a size class.

d_gene: -; abundance: once; j_gene: TRBJ2-7; v_gene: TRBV6-5; CDR3aa: CASRWQIYEQYF; CDR3nt: TGTGCCAGCAGGTGGCAGATCTACGAGCAGTACTTC
d_gene: -; abundance: -; j_gene: TRBJ2-7; v_gene: TRBV19; CDR3aa: CASSSLSGPQRGEQYF; CDR3nt: TGTGCCAGTAGTTCCCTCTCCGGGCCTCAAAGGGGCGAGCAGTACTTC
d_gene: -; abundance: -; j_gene: TRBJ2-1; v_gene: TRBV6-2/TRBV6-3; CDR3aa: CASSRDSTYNEQFF; CDR3nt: TGTGCCAGCAGTCGGGACTCAACCTACAATGAGCAGTTCTTC
d_gene: -; abundance: -; j_gene: TRBJ1-5; v_gene: TRBV6-5; CDR3aa: CASSDPGVGGQPQHF; CDR3nt: TGTGCCAGCAGCGACCCGGGAGTCGGGGGTCAGCCCCAGCATTTT
d_gene: TRBD1; abundance: -; j_gene: TRBJ2-7; v_gene: TRBV5-1; CDR3aa: CASSPPPGQGYEQYF; CDR3nt: TGCGCCAGCAGTCCACCTCCGGGACAGGGATACGAGCAGTACTTC
d_gene: -; abundance: -; j_gene: TRBJ2-5; v_gene: TRBV11-2; CDR3aa: CASSGPVWEETQYF; CDR3nt: TGTGCCAGCAGCGGGCCGGTTTGGGAAGAGACCCAGTACTTC
d_gene: TRBD2; abundance: -; j_gene: TRBJ2-3; v_gene: TRBV18; CDR3aa: CASSPLIAGESDTQYF; CDR3nt: TGTGCCAGCTCACCACTTATAGCGGGAGAATCAGATACGCAGTATTTT
d_gene: TRBD2; abundance: -; j_gene: TRBJ2-4; v_gene: TRBV5-1; CDR3aa: CASSLRGATSGGAKNIQYF; CDR3nt: TGCGCCAGCAGCCTACGAGGGGCTACTAGCGGAGGAGCCAAAAACATTCAGTACTTC
d_gene: TRBD2; abundance: -; j_gene: TRBJ2-2; v_gene: TRBV28; CDR3aa: CASSLIGTSNTGELFF; CDR3nt: TGTGCCAGCAGTTTAATTGGGACTAGCAATACCGGGGAGCTGTTTTTT
d_gene: -; abundance: -; j_gene: TRBJ1-3; v_gene: TRBV6-4; CDR3aa: CASSDSQGSGNTIYF; CDR3nt: TGTGCCAGCAGTGACTCACAGGGCTCTGGAAACACCATATATTTT
d_gene: TRBD1; abundance: -; j_gene: TRBJ2-5; v_gene: TRBV6-2/TRBV6-3; CDR3aa: CASSYPTGGSGQETQYF; CDR3nt: TGTGCCAGCAGTTACCCCACAGGGGGAAGTGGGCAAGAGACCCAGTACTTC
d_gene: -; abundance: -; j_gene: TRBJ1-5; v_gene: TRBV19; CDR3aa: CASSMAGEGQPQHF; CDR3nt: TGTGCCAGTAGTATGGCAGGGGAGGGTCAGCCCCAGCATTTT
d_gene: -; abundance: -; j_gene: TRBJ2-3; v_gene: TRBV19; CDR3aa: CASSMGDIGTDTQYF; CDR3nt: TGTGCCAGTAGTATGGGGGACATCGGCACAGATACGCAGTATTTT